These 21 T cell receptor beta chains share one sample of origin, sequenced in a study of blood T cell repertoires in COVID-19. Libraries were prepared by immunoSEQ multiplex PCR; TCRdb keeps only in-frame clonotypes and omits some of them. Of around 200,000 clones listed, about 89% are singletons. The sequencing input was PBMCs or T cells enriched from blood (not recorded which). The receptors here all came from a woman under 30 who had recovered from COVID-19.

With regard to this clone: Possible read error: a much larger clone is one base away. The rearrangement links TRBV7-6 to TRBJ2-1; TRBD2 matches 14 bases. Germline lookup yields CDR1 SGHVS and CDR2 FNYEAQ. This CDR3 is 15 amino acids long. With V trimmed by 3 bases and J by 7 bases, 2 bases remained unmatched. In nucleotides, the CDR3 is TGTGCCAGCAGCTTGGGACTAGCGGGAGTAAATGAGCAGTTCTTC. Translation gives CASSLGLAGVNEQFF.

This clone was observed a handful of times. The chain employs TRBV27 and TRBJ1-1; D remains unclear. The germline gives CDR1 MNHEY, CDR2 SMNVEV (reference sequence). Trimming removed 8 bases from V and 7 bases from J, with 17 bases in between. There are 13 residues in the CDR3. CDR3 protein: CASLRPAGDEAFF. The CDR3 DNA reads TGTGCCAGCCTCAGACCGGCAGGCGATGAAGCTTTCTTT.

This clone appeared a single time. The CDR3 reads CASSVTASGNTIYF. CDR3 coding DNA: TGTGCCAGCAGCGTGACAGCCTCTGGAAACACCATATATTTT. The chain is built from TRBV7-8 and TRBJ1-3; TRBD1 is a possible D gene (5 bases). V was shortened by 5 bases and J by 0 bases, with 8 bases between the two germline ends. Per germline, CDR1 SGHVS and CDR2 FQNEAQ. The length of the CDR3 is 14 residues.

The chain has TRBV30 and TRBJ1-1; D gene ambiguous. There are 15 residues in the CDR3. Trimming took off 2 bases at V and 7 bases at J, with 20 bases between the two ends. CDR1 GTSNPN and CDR2 SVGIG come from the germline V gene (reference sequence). Here the CDR3 reads CAWSFVRGVLREAFF. DNA for the CDR3: TGTGCCTGGAGTTTCGTTCGGGGTGTGCTGCGTGAAGCTTTCTTT.

The chain recombines TRBV30 with TRBJ1-4; 10 bases are shared with TRBD1. This CDR3 comprises 19 residues. The germline gives CDR1 GTSNPN, CDR2 SVGIG (reference sequence). The trim removed 5 bases at V and 0 bases at J, leaving 15 bases unmatched. Here the CDR3 DNA reads TGTGCCTGGGATTCCCGGGACAGGGGACTATCCGCAACTAATGAAAAACTGTTTTTT. Amino acid sequence: CAWDSRDRGLSATNEKLFF.

This chain links TRBV13 with TRBJ2-3, with D hard to call. CDR3 length equals 16 residues. CDR1 is PRHDT and CDR2 is FYEKMQ in the germline V gene (reference sequence). V lost 3 bases to trimming and J lost 2 bases, with 15 bases between them. CDR3: CASSLVGGSYTDTQYF. In DNA, the CDR3 is TGTGCCAGCAGCTTGGTCGGCGGCTCTTACACAGATACGCAGTATTTT.

V and J are TRBV19 and TRBJ1-4; D call uncertain. V gave up 7 bases and J gave up 8 bases, with 5 bases separating them. This CDR3 is 10 amino acids long. In germline, CDR1 is LNHDA, CDR2 SQIVND (reference sequence). This CDR3 is CASNGEKLFF. CDR3 bases: TGTGCCAGTAACGGGGAAAAACTGTTTTTT.

The J gene is TRBJ2-7, the V gene TRBV3-1 (or the pseudogene TRBV3-2), with 10 nucleotides matching TRBD1. Germline CDR1 is LGHDT and CDR2 is YNNKEL (reference sequence). Trimming cost V 6 bases and J 9 bases; bases outside gene matches: 14. The CDR3 sequence is 15 residues long. The CDR3 here is CASSLNPTGGKTQYF. CDR3 coding DNA: TGTGCCAGCAGTCTTAACCCGACAGGGGGCAAGACGCAGTACTTC.

The rearrangement links TRBV4-1 to TRBJ1-4, with D unclear. The CDR3 is 14 residues long. V lost 1 base and J 2 bases, leaving 5 bases between the germline ends. Germline assignment: CDR1 MGHRA and CDR2 YSYEKL. The CDR3 DNA reads as TGCGCCAGCAGCCAAGTGGGCACTAATGAAAAACTGTTTTTT. Translated, it gives CASSQVGTNEKLFF.

This chain links TRBV5-1 with TRBJ2-7, with TRBD2 matching over 7 bases. V dropped 2 bases and J dropped 4; count of bases not matched to a gene: 12. This CDR3 has 16 amino acids. Germline CDR1 and CDR2: SGHRS and YFSETQ. The DNA of the CDR3 is TGCGCCAGCAGCTTTAACGGGGGGTTTGGCGAGTACGAGCAGTACTTC. Amino acids: CASSFNGGFGEYEQYF.

The V and J genes are TRBV27 and TRBJ2-5, with D tentatively TRBD2 (5 bases). Per the germline V gene, CDR1 is MNHEY and CDR2 is SMNVEV (reference sequence). Trimming stripped 3 bases from V and 1 base from J, with 15 bases between. The CDR3 runs to 16 residues. Written as DNA, the CDR3 is TGTGCCAGCAGTTTTTTCTCTGGAGGAGTCCAAGAGACCCAGTACTTC. Protein sequence: CASSFFSGGVQETQYF.

The chain recombines TRBV4-2 with TRBJ2-2; no firm D call. The CDR3 length is 15 residues. The V end lost 0 bases, the J end lost 7 bases, and 12 bases lay between the germline ends. In germline, CDR1 is LGHNA, CDR2 YNFKEQ. The CDR3 coding sequence is TGTGCCAGCAGCCAAGAGCACCGGGTTGGCGGGGAGCTGTTTTTT. It yields the protein CASSQEHRVGGELFF.

The chain has TRBV6-2 or TRBV6-3 and TRBJ2-1, with 9 bases matching TRBD1. J lost 7 bases, V lost 6 bases, and 13 bases had no gene match. CDR3 length: 16 residues. Germline V gene lookup returns CDR1 MNHEY and CDR2 SVGEGT. This chain's CDR3 is CASSPRRQGGRNEQFF. Written as DNA, the CDR3 is TGTGCCAGCAGCCCTCGGAGACAGGGGGGACGAAATGAGCAGTTCTTC.

The rearrangement joins TRBV10-3 to TRBJ1-1; D call uncertain. The CDR3 is made up of 12 amino acids. Per the germline V gene, CDR1 is ENHRY and CDR2 is SYGVKD. Trimming took off 6 bases at V and 5 bases at J, with 10 bases between the two ends. This CDR3 reads CAIRPTGTEAFF. CDR3 DNA: TGTGCCATCAGGCCTACGGGGACTGAAGCTTTCTTT.

The gene calls are TRBV11-2 and TRBJ1-1; tentatively, D is TRBD1 (5 bases). Trimming stripped 1 base from V and 5 bases from J, with 11 bases between. Germline values: CDR1 SGHAT, CDR2 FQNNGV. This CDR3 comprises 14 residues. The CDR3 nucleotides read TGTGCCAGCAGCTTAGGGGGGAGGATTACTGAAGCTTTCTTT. Encoded protein: CASSLGGRITEAFF.

The chain recombines TRBV6-5 with TRBJ1-1; D is possibly TRBD1 (6 bases). Germline V gene lookup returns CDR1 MNHEY and CDR2 SVGAGI. The germline V and J ends were trimmed by 4 bases and 5 bases, with 17 bases remaining between them. The CDR3 runs 15 residues. The CDR3 region has the DNA TGTGCCAGCAGTTTTTGGGGTGGGAGGGGGACTGAAGCTTTCTTT. Its protein product is CASSFWGGRGTEAFF.

The chain employs TRBV11-2 and TRBJ2-7; the match to TRBD2 covers 9 bases. V dropped 3 bases and J dropped 4; count of bases not matched to a gene: 4. This CDR3 region has 14 residues. CDR1 SGHAT and CDR2 FQNNGV come from the germline V gene. For the CDR3, the DNA is TGTGCCAGCAGCTTGGGGACTAGCTGGTACGAGCAGTACTTC. As protein: CASSLGTSWYEQYF.

In its sample, this clone was seen once. CDR3 region: CASSVNKQGNTEAFF. CDR3 bases: TGTGCCAGCAGCGTCAATAAACAGGGGAACACTGAAGCTTTCTTT. This sequence joins TRBV3-1 (or the pseudogene TRBV3-2) and TRBJ1-1; tentative D call: TRBD1 (6 bases). V dropped 5 bases and J dropped 1 base, with 14 bases sitting between them. This CDR3 has 15 amino acids. CDR1 LGHDT and CDR2 YNNKEL come from the germline V gene (reference sequence).

The chain couples TRBV6-5 to TRBJ1-1; weak D call: TRBD1 (5 bases). The CDR3 length is 14 residues. Germline CDR1 and CDR2: MNHEY and SVGAGI. V was pared by 6 bases and J by 5 bases, with 16 bases between. CDR3: CASRYRGERTEAFF. The CDR3 DNA sequence: TGTGCCAGCAGGTATCGGGGGGAGCGAACTGAAGCTTTCTTT.

The J gene is TRBJ2-5, the V gene TRBV7-6, with 8 bases matching TRBD2. Germline CDR1 SGHVS, CDR2 FNYEAQ. CDR3 length: 13 amino acids. V was clipped by 5 bases and J by 5 bases; unmatched bases: 4. The CDR3 DNA reads as TGTGCCAGCAGCCGATCGGGGGGGGAGACCCAGTACTTC. This codes for CASSRSGGETQYF.

V gene TRBV5-1 combines with J gene TRBJ2-1, with 10 positions matching TRBD1. Losses at the gene ends were 3 bases for V and 5 bases for J; bases not matched to a gene: 8. Germline assignment: CDR1 SGHRS and CDR2 YFSETQ. The CDR3 loop spans 16 amino acids. In DNA, the CDR3 is TGCGCCAGCAGCTCGTGGGACAGGGGACTTAACAATGAGCAGTTCTTC. This translates into CASSSWDRGLNNEQFF. Full variable domain (missing parts from reference TRBV5-1 and TRBJ2-1): KAGVTQTPRYLIKTRGQQVTLSCSPISGHRSVSWYQQTPGQGLQFLFEYFSETQRNKGNFPGRFSGRQFSNSRSEMNVSTLELGDSALYLCASSSWDRGLNNEQFFGPGTRLTVL.